Reported below is one T cell receptor (beta chain). Its matching antigen is unknown. This entry comes from a study of CD8 T cells in Susac syndrome. Reverse transcription used about 0.45 to 1 ug RNA and random hexamers. The immunoSEQ assay covered 54 Vbeta and 13 Jbeta segments for CDR3. TCRdb reprocessed the immunoSEQ multiplex PCR reads via MiXCR and lists one record per CDR3 protein. The sample records about 120,000 distinct CDR3 sequences, less than 95% being singletons. Study-level findings and limits: The authors acknowledged that the study's TCR sequencing and HLA analysis involved relatively few individuals.

Sequencing targeted TCR beta in blood CD8+ and CD4+ T cells. Both CD4+ and CD8+ T cells were negatively isolated, and TEMRA cells underwent FACS enrichment. Trimming shortened V by 4 bases and J by 6 bases, and 15 bases separated the two germline ends. Germline V gene lookup returns CDR1 LGHDT and CDR2 YNNKEL (reference sequence). The CDR3 is 15 amino acids. The V and J genes are TRBV3-1 and TRBJ2-2; a possible D gene is TRBD1 (5 bases). Sequencing was performed on CD8+ T cells from PBMCs. This TCR derives from a human donor in good health. This chain's CDR3 is CASSPLGQLAGELFF. The CDR3 nucleotides read TGTGCCAGCAGCCCCCTGGGGCAGTTGGCCGGGGAGCTGTTTTTT.